This TCR beta chain originates from a study of CD8+ T cells in alopecia areata. Extracted RNA was reverse transcribed, and the resulting cDNA served as sequencing template. This table comes from immunoSEQ multiplex PCR, and its TCRdb copy is limited to in-frame clones, with some not included. The table records about 190,000 clones, just under 65% of them present only once. The treatment was: oral pan-JAK inhibitor, 5-10 mg twice daily. Germline values: CDR1 SQVTM, CDR2 ANQGSEA. The CDR3 is 13 residues long. Trimming shortened V by 4 bases and J by 0 bases, and 9 bases separated the two germline ends. The chain is built from TRBV29-1 and TRBJ1-2; a possible D gene is TRBD1 (6 bases). The clonotype comes from a human donor with alopecia areata. The specimen was CD4+ T cells sorted from blood, collected at roughly week 49, from a patient treated with tofacitinib. CDR3 loop: CSVVQGPNYGYTF. CDR3 nucleotide sequence: TGCAGCGTTGTTCAGGGGCCTAACTATGGCTACACCTTC.